A single sample is the source of the 17 T cell receptor beta chains below, sequenced in a study of blood T cell repertoires in COVID-19. TCRdb's copy holds only in-frame clones and misses some; the assay was immunoSEQ multiplex PCR. Here the sample spans approximately 310,000 clones, around 87% being singletons. Sequencing was carried out using peripheral blood. Every receptor here comes from a woman aged 45-59 years who had recovered from COVID-19.

This chain links TRBV6-1 with TRBJ1-2; the D is unclear. The CDR3 loop spans 13 amino acids. Germline V gives CDR1 MNHNS, CDR2 SASEGT. Trimming stripped 3 bases from V and 3 bases from J, with 8 bases between. CDR3 sequence: CASSEQAHYGYTF. The CDR3 DNA follows: TGTGCCAGCAGTGAGCAGGCTCACTATGGCTACACCTTC.

The CDR3 DNA is TGTGCCACCAGCCCACGGAGGGAATCGGCGTACGAGCAGTACTTC. This sequence encodes CATSPRRESAYEQYF. V and J are TRBV15 and TRBJ2-7, with D maybe TRBD2 (6 bases). V shed 5 bases and J shed 4 bases, with 18 bases lying between them. The CDR3 is 15 amino acids. Germline V gives CDR1 LNHNV, CDR2 YYDKDF (reference sequence).

The chain couples TRBV4-3 to TRBJ2-3, with D unresolved. V was shortened by 0 bases and J by 6 bases, with 10 bases between the two germline ends. The CDR3 runs 14 residues. Germline CDR1 LGHNA, CDR2 YSLEER. The DNA of the CDR3 is TGCGCCAGCAGCCAAGATCACGGGTCGGATACGCAGTATTTT. It specifies CASSQDHGSDTQYF.

The chain couples TRBV7-9 to TRBJ1-6, with D maybe TRBD1 (5 bases). Germline CDR1 SEHNR, CDR2 FQNEAQ (reference sequence). The CDR3 is made up of 14 amino acids. Trimming shortened V by 4 bases and J by 10 bases, and 14 bases separated the two germline ends. CDR3 loop: CASSWGTAESPLHF. Written as DNA, the CDR3 is TGTGCCAGCAGCTGGGGGACTGCCGAATCACCCCTCCACTTT.

This chain joins TRBV15 and TRBJ1-5; D remains ambiguous. The CDR3 loop spans 13 amino acids. Germline V gene sequence: CDR1 LNHNV, CDR2 YYDKDF (reference sequence). The V gene lost 5 bases and the J gene lost 1 base, with 6 bases spanning the gap. The CDR3 nucleotides are TGTGCCACCAGCGTCGGGAGCAATCAGCCCCAGCATTTT. Protein: CATSVGSNQPQHF.

V is TRBV11-2 and J is TRBJ2-1, with a weak D call TRBD1 (6 bases). In germline, CDR1 is SGHAT, CDR2 FQNNGV. With 4 bases removed from V and 9 bases from J, the gap between germline ends came to 16 bases. The CDR3 covers 14 residues. The chain's CDR3 is CASSSNRVGREQFF. DNA of the CDR3: TGTGCCAGCAGCTCAAACAGGGTAGGTCGTGAGCAGTTCTTC.

Here the CDR3 reads CASSQATGTVNTEAFF. The CDR3, as DNA: TGCGCCAGCAGCCAAGCAACCGGGACAGTTAACACTGAAGCTTTCTTT. The gene calls are TRBV4-3 and TRBJ1-1; 7 bases align to TRBD1. The germline CDR1 and CDR2 sequences are LGHNA and YSLEER. CDR3 size: 16 residues. V dropped 1 base and J dropped 2; count of bases not matched to a gene: 7.

This clone occurred many times. This chain uses TRBV4-3 with TRBJ2-5; 11 positions agree with TRBD1. In germline, CDR1 is LGHNA, CDR2 YSLEER. The ends lost 1 base at V and 2 bases at J; junction bases unmatched: 6. The CDR3 covers 17 residues. Here the CDR3 DNA reads TGCGCCAGCAGCCAAGGATCTGGGACAGGGGGTCAAGAGACCCAGTACTTC. Its translation is CASSQGSGTGGQETQYF.

V gene TRBV19 combines with J gene TRBJ1-5; 7 nucleotides line up with TRBD1. The junction had 9 bases not matched to a gene; V was cut back by 5 bases and J by 5 bases. Germline-derived CDR1 and CDR2 are LNHDA and SQIVND (reference sequence). CDR3 size: 15 residues. For the CDR3, the DNA is TGTGCCAGTAGTGACAGGGCGGTCGGGGATCAGCCCCAGCATTTT. Translated, it gives CASSDRAVGDQPQHF.

This sequence joins TRBV9 and TRBJ2-2; TRBD1 agrees at 7 bases. Germline V gives CDR1 SGDLS, CDR2 YYNGEE. There are 14 residues in the CDR3. J gave up 5 bases and V 6 bases, and 7 bases lay outside the gene matches. The CDR3, as DNA: TGTGCCAGCAAGACAGGGCCTTTAACCGGGGAGCTGTTTTTT. Its translation is CASKTGPLTGELFF. Full variable domain (remainder filled in from reference TRBV9 and TRBJ2-2): DSGVTQTPKHLITATGQRVTLRCSPRSGDLSVYWYQQSLDQGLQFLIQYYNGEERAKGNILERFSAQQFPDLHSELNLSSLELGDSALYFCASKTGPLTGELFFGEGSRLTVL.

The rearrangement joins TRBV5-4 to TRBJ1-4; TRBD1 matches 7 bases. After removal of 7 bases from V and 9 bases from J, the junction contained 9 bases not matched to a gene. This CDR3 is 13 amino acids long. Germline V gene data show CDR1 as SGHNT and CDR2 as YYREEE (reference sequence). The CDR3 bases are TGTGCCAGCTCTAAGCAGGGGGAGCAAAAACTGTTTTTT. Its protein product is CASSKQGEQKLFF.

The chain carries TRBV4-1 and TRBJ2-2; D ambiguous. Germline CDR1 is MGHRA and CDR2 is YSYEKL. The CDR3 length is 14 residues. Between the trimmed V and J ends, which lost 4 bases and 5 bases, there was a span of 11 bases. The CDR3 is CASSLPTITGELFF. DNA of the CDR3: TGCGCCAGCAGCCTTCCCACTATAACCGGGGAGCTGTTTTTT.

This clone showed up just once. The chain uses TRBV24-1 and TRBJ2-2; 10 nucleotides line up with TRBD1. Germline CDR1 KGHDR, CDR2 SFDVKD. This CDR3 has 15 amino acids. With V trimmed by 4 bases and J by 7 bases, 5 bases remained unmatched. The DNA for the CDR3 is TGTGCCACCAGTGACCCGGGACAGGGGTACGGGGAGCTGTTTTTT. Its translation: CATSDPGQGYGELFF.

This chain connects TRBV6-5 to TRBJ1-2; 8 nucleotides match TRBD1. Germline values: CDR1 MNHEY, CDR2 SVGAGI. V lost 5 bases and J lost 0; bases outside the gene matches: 5. This CDR3 is built from 15 residues. CDR3 DNA sequence: TGTGCCAGCAGTACGCCGACAGGGGCTAACTATGGCTACACCTTC. Translating gives CASSTPTGANYGYTF.

The V and J genes are TRBV28 and TRBJ2-7; 7 bases line up with TRBD1. Germline values: CDR1 MDHEN, CDR2 SYDVKM. V shed 7 bases and J 6 bases; nucleotides not matched to a gene: 12. This CDR3 comprises 14 residues. CDR3 region: CASMRGHNFGEQYF. The CDR3 nucleotides are TGTGCCAGCATGAGGGGGCATAACTTCGGCGAGCAGTACTTC.

The V and J genes are TRBV21-1 and TRBJ2-3; TRBD1, as called in the table, went unchecked against the DNA. TRBV21-1 corresponds to a pseudogene. The CDR3 runs to 16 residues. DNA for the CDR3: TGTGCCAGCAGCAAATCGCGGCTAGGGGGCACAGATACGCAGTATTTT. The encoded protein is CASSKSRLGGTDTQYF.

This clone has only one observation. J is TRBJ2-7 and V is TRBV5-4; 8 nucleotides match TRBD2. The trim removed 3 bases at V and 3 bases at J, leaving 8 bases unmatched. The CDR3 is 15 amino acids. Germline CDR1 is SGHNT and CDR2 is YYREEE (reference sequence). CDR3 in amino acids: CASSSGTRGNYEQYF. The DNA for the CDR3 is TGTGCCAGCAGCTCCGGGACTAGGGGGAACTACGAGCAGTACTTC.